The 9 T cell receptor beta chains below were found in one sample sequenced in a study of blood T cell repertoires in COVID-19. Produced via immunoSEQ multiplex PCR; TCRdb's table is partial and in-frame only. This table holds 130,000 to 150,000 clones, about 87% found once. Sample: peripheral blood. These receptors were collected from a man between 50 and 59 years old who had recovered from COVID-19.

This clone was recorded many times. The CDR3 spells CASSSPGFYGYTF. The DNA of the CDR3 is TGTGCCAGCAGTTCCCCGGGATTCTATGGCTACACCTTC. V is TRBV12-3 or TRBV12-4 and J is TRBJ1-2; D uncertain. The V end lost 4 bases, the J end lost 4 bases, and 10 bases lay between the germline ends. There are 13 residues in the CDR3.

The chain couples TRBV19 to TRBJ2-1, with TRBD1 identical over 7 bases. The CDR3 is 13 amino acids. CDR1 and CDR2 (germline): LNHDA, SQIVND (reference sequence). The J segment lost 8 bases and the V segment lost 6 bases, leaving 7 bases of the junction unmatched. The CDR3, as DNA: TGTGCCAGTAGGACACAGGGGTTGGATGAGCAGTTCTTC. This codes for CASRTQGLDEQFF.

Written as DNA, the CDR3 is TGTGCCAGCAGTTACAGGGGTAACAATCAGCCCCAGCATTTT. This translates into CASSYRGNNQPQHF. This chain uses TRBV6-6 with TRBJ1-5; D is possibly TRBD1 (5 bases). V shed 2 bases and J shed 3 bases, with 8 bases lying between them. The CDR3 contains 14 residues. Germline-derived CDR1 and CDR2 are MNHNY and SVGAGI (reference sequence).

The genes are TRBV5-1 and TRBJ1-1, with 11 bases fitting TRBD1. CDR3 length: 15 residues. CDR1 is SGHRS and CDR2 is YFSETQ in the germline V gene. Trimming took 9 bases from V and 5 from J; bases not matched to a gene: 12. CDR3 region: CATRSGTGGGTEAFF. Written as DNA, the CDR3 is TGCGCCACCCGCTCCGGGACAGGGGGGGGAACTGAAGCTTTCTTT.

The V and J genes are TRBV5-4 and TRBJ1-6; possibly TRBD1 for D (6 bases). CDR1 and CDR2 from the germline V gene are SGHNT and YYREEE (reference sequence). V shed 4 bases and J shed 7 bases, with 15 bases lying between them. The CDR3 length is 15 residues. The CDR3, as DNA: TGTGCCAGCAGCGGGGGGGGGCGAAGGAATTCACCCCTCCACTTT. Translating it yields CASSGGGRRNSPLHF.

V usage is TRBV28 and J usage is TRBJ1-6; 7 nucleotides match TRBD1. The CDR3 sequence is 14 residues long. V lost 5 bases and J lost 9; bases outside the gene matches: 7. Germline CDR1 reads MDHEN; CDR2 reads SYDVKM. For the CDR3, the DNA is TGTGCCAGCAGTGCCCAGGGGGTTGGTTCACCCCTCCACTTT. This codes for CASSAQGVGSPLHF.

The J gene is TRBJ2-1, the V gene TRBV28; TRBD1 might be the D (6 bases). The germline V gene encodes CDR1 MDHEN and CDR2 SYDVKM. V was clipped by 2 bases and J by 15 bases, with 20 bases between them. The CDR3 extends over 14 amino acids. CDR3 DNA: TGTGCCAGCAGTTTAAGAATTAAACAGGGTTTACGGTTCTTC. It yields the protein CASSLRIKQGLRFF.

This rearrangement joins TRBV21-1 to TRBJ1-2; TRBD1 is taken as the D call from the table, unchecked against the DNA. TRBV21-1 is deemed a pseudogene. This CDR3 is 18 amino acids long. The CDR3 DNA is TGTGCCAGCAGCAAAGGTCCGGGACAGAGCCTGGATAACTATGGCTACACCTTC. Translating it yields CASSKGPGQSLDNYGYTF.

The chain is built from TRBV3-1 (or the pseudogene TRBV3-2) and TRBJ1-4, with 8 nucleotides matching TRBD1. The CDR3 is 17 amino acids. V lost 1 base and J lost 7; bases outside the gene matches: 11. Germline V gene data show CDR1 as LGHDT and CDR2 as YNNKEL (reference sequence). This CDR3 is CASSQGTGTGIFEKLFF. CDR3 DNA sequence: TGTGCCAGCAGCCAAGGGACCGGGACAGGCATTTTTGAAAAACTGTTTTTT.